Here is one TCR beta chain with its context. These data come from a study of shared clonotypes between healthy human individuals. Overall study context: The people who gave samples were two women and three men aged 18 to 49.

Per the authors' pipeline: Junction-only sequences without quality scores were provided by ImmunoSEQ, so filtering was different. Profiling relied on immunoSEQ multiplex PCR, and the TCRdb table lists in-frame clones only, not all of them. V and J calls and clone size are as listed in that table; D and trimming were resolved from the DNA. The table lists 500,000 to 650,000 clones, 70% to 80% of them singletons. The CDR3 runs to 14 residues. V shed 0 bases and J 3 bases; nucleotides not matched to a gene: 1. CDR1 SGHNT and CDR2 YYREEE come from the germline V gene (reference sequence). The chain employs TRBV5-4 and TRBJ2-7, with 9 bases lining up with TRBD2. Sample: PBMCs. The sequence was collected from a woman in her thirties or forties in good health. Some clones in this sample may be carry-over from other donors' samples. CDR3 coding DNA: TGTGCCAGCAGCTTGGGGCGGGGGGGCTACGAGCAGTACTTC. Protein product: CASSLGRGGYEQYF.